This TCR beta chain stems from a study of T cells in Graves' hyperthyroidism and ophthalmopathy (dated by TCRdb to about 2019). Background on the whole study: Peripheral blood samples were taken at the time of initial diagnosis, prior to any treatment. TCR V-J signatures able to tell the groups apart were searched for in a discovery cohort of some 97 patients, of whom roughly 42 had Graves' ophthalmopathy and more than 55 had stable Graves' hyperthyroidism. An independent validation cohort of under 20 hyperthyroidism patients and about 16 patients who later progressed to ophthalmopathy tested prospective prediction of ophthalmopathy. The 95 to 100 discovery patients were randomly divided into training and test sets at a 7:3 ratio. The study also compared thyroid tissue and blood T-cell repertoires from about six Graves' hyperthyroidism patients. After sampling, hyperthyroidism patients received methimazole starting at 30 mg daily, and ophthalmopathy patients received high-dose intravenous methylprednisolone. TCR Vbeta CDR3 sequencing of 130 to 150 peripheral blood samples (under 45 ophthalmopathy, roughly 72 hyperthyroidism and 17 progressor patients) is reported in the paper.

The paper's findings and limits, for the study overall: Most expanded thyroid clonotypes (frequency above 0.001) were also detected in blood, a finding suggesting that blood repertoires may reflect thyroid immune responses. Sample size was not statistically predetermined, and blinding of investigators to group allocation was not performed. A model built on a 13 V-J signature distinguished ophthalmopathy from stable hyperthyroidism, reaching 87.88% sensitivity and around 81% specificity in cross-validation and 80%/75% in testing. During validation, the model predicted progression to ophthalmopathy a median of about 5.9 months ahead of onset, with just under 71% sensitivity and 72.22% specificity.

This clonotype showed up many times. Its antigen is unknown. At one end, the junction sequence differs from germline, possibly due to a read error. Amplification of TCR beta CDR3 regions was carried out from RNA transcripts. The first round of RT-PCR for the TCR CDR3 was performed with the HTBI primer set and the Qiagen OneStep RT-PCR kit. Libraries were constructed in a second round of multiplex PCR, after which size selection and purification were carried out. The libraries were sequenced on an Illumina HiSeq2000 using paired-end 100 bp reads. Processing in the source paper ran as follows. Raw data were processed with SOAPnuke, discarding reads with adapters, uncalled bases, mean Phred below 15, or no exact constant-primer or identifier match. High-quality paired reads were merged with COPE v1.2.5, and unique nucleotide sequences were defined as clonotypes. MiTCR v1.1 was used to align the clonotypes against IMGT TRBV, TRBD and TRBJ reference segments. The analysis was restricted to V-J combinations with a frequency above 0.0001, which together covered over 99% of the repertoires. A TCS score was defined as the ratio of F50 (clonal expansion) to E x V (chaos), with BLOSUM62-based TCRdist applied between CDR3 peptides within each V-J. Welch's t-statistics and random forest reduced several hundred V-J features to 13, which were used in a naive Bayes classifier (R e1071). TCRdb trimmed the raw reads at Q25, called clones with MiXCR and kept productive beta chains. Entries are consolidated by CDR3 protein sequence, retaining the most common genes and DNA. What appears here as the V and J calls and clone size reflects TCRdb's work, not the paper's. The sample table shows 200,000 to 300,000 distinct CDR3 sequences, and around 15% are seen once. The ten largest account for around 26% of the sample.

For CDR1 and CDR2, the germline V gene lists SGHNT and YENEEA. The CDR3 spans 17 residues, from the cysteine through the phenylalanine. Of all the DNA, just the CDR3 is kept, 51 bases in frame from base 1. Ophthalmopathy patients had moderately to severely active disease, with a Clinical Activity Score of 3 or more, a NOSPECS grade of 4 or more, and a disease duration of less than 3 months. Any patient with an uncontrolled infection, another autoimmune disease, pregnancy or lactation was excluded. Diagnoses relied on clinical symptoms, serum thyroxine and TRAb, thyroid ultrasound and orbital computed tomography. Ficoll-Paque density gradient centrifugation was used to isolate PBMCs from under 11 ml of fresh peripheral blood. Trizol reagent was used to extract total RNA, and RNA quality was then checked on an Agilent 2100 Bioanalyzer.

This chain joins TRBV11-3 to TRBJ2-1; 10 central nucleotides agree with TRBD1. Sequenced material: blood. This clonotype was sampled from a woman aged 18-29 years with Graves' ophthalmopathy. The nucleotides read TGTGCCAGCAGCGGCCGGGACAGGGGAAACTCCTACAATGGGCAGTTCTTC. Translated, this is CASSGRDRGNSYNGQFF. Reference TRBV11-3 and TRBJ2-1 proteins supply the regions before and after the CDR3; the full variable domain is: EAGVVQSPRYKIIEKKQPVAFWCNPISGHNTLYWYLQNLGQGPELLIRYENEEAVDDSQLPKDRFSAERLKGVDSTLKIQPAELGDSAVYLCASSGRDRGNSYNGQFFGPGTRLTVL.